The 2 T cell receptor beta chains listed next were all sequenced from one sample in a study of identical twins (dated by TCRdb to 2016 to 2017). The receptor library was made with 5' RACE. TCRdb names Illumina HiSeq 2000 as the instrument used. TCRdb cleaned the public reads at Q25 with fastp, built clones with MiXCR and kept in-frame beta chains. For every CDR3 protein sequence, its rows merge into one entry that carries the most common genes and DNA. Across this sample there are about 470,000 distinct CDR3 sequences, with 20% to 30% seen only once. The biggest ten clones account for around 3% of the sample. This sample also belongs to another study, concerning T cells expressing NK-cell markers.

Sequenced input: CD4+ T cells sorted from blood. These receptors were obtained from a woman younger than 35 in good health.

The chain employs TRBV6-6 and TRBJ1-1; D not certain. CDR1 is MNHNY, CDR2 SVGAGI, per germline (reference sequence). The V end lost 2 bases, the J end lost 6 bases, and 10 bases lay between the germline ends. The CDR3 extends over 13 amino acids. The CDR3 nucleotides are TGTGCCAGCAGTTACCCCAATCAACCTGAAGCTTTCTTT. As protein: CASSYPNQPEAFF.

This clonotype was picked up a small number of times. The chain combines TRBV2 with TRBJ2-3; D uncertain. The CDR3 extends over 15 amino acids. V was clipped by 4 bases and J by 1 base, with 12 bases between them. Germline V gene lookup returns CDR1 SNHLY and CDR2 FYNNEI. In DNA, the CDR3 is TGTGCCAGCAGTGTACTTGCCGGTCGCACAGATACGCAGTATTTT. This translates into CASSVLAGRTDTQYF.